The 15 T cell receptor beta chains below were found in one sample sequenced in a study of graft-versus-host responses after intestinal transplantation. Method: immunoSEQ multiplex PCR; TCRdb's copy keeps in-frame clones and lacks some. The sample lists some 9,800 clones, under 95% occurring once. Source: PBMCs, taken 43 to 45 days after intestinal transplant. Receptors originate from a human patient who received an intestinal transplant, so some T cells may come from the graft donor.

This rearrangement joins TRBV4-2 to TRBJ2-3, with 8 bases that match TRBD2. Trimming at V came to 2 bases and at J to 3 bases, leaving 7 bases not matched to a gene. Looked up from germline, CDR1 is LGHNA and CDR2 is YNFKEQ. The CDR3 totals 16 residues. The CDR3: CASSQRAGEITDTQYF. The CDR3 DNA sequence: TGTGCCAGCAGCCAACGAGCGGGAGAAATAACAGATACGCAGTATTTT.

The rearrangement uses TRBV21-1 and TRBJ2-5; TRBD1 was called by the table and not checked on the DNA. TRBV21-1 is termed a pseudogene. The CDR3 spans 18 residues. The CDR3 coding sequence is TGTGCCAGCAGCAAAGTCTTAGGGGCAGGGTGGCAAAAGGAGACCCAGTACTTC. This sequence encodes CASSKVLGAGWQKETQYF.

The rearrangement links TRBV5-4 to TRBJ1-1; D is uncertain. CDR3 length equals 14 residues. The germline CDR1 and CDR2 sequences are SGHNT and YYREEE (reference sequence). V gave up 4 bases and J gave up 3 bases, with 13 bases separating them. This CDR3 is CASSPRNEDTEAFF. CDR3 sequence (DNA): TGTGCCAGCAGCCCAAGAAATGAAGACACTGAAGCTTTCTTT.

The V call is TRBV4-2, the J call TRBJ2-1, with 7 bases lining up with TRBD2. Germline assignment: CDR1 LGHNA and CDR2 YNFKEQ. Trimming cost V 2 bases and J 6 bases; bases outside gene matches: 16. This CDR3 is built from 18 residues. The CDR3 region is CASSQLLGGTGSLNEQFF. CDR3 coding DNA: TGTGCCAGCAGCCAACTTTTGGGGGGGACTGGCTCCCTCAATGAGCAGTTCTTC.

The chain has TRBV15 and TRBJ1-5; 9 bases map to TRBD1. The CDR3 has 13 residues. The V segment lost 9 bases and the J segment 7 bases; nucleotides outside the gene matches: 7. Germline assignment: CDR1 LNHNV and CDR2 YYDKDF (reference sequence). CDR3 region: CATKQGAEQPQHF. The CDR3 nucleotides read TGTGCCACAAAACAGGGGGCTGAACAGCCCCAGCATTTT.

This clone was found a few times. The chain carries TRBV2 and TRBJ1-4; D is ambiguous. This CDR3 comprises 17 residues. V was cut by 3 bases and J by 0 bases, with 14 bases left in between. In germline, CDR1 is SNHLY, CDR2 FYNNEI. The CDR3 nucleotides are TGTGCCAGCAGTGAGGACGGGCTCCTTCCAACTAATGAAAAACTGTTTTTT. Translated: CASSEDGLLPTNEKLFF.

This rearrangement joins TRBV30 to TRBJ1-6; D is ambiguous. Looked up from germline, CDR1 is GTSNPN and CDR2 is SVGIG (reference sequence). The CDR3 totals 14 residues. V was cut by 2 bases and J by 8 bases, with 13 bases left in between. CDR3 loop: CAWSLLPGHSPLHF. The CDR3 nucleotides are TGTGCCTGGAGTCTGCTTCCTGGACATTCACCCCTCCACTTT.

This clone was counted once. The chain couples TRBV2 to TRBJ1-4; TRBD1 matches at 7 bases. Trimming removed 1 base from V and 7 bases from J; junction bases left unmatched: 3. The CDR3 spans 14 residues. Germline assignment: CDR1 SNHLY and CDR2 FYNNEI. The CDR3 protein is CASSEVTGSEKLFF. The CDR3, as DNA: TGTGCCAGCAGTGAAGTGACAGGGAGTGAAAAACTGTTTTTT.

This chain joins TRBV5-4 and TRBJ2-7; 7 nucleotides agree with TRBD1. Germline lookup yields CDR1 SGHNT and CDR2 YYREEE (reference sequence). This CDR3 region has 14 residues. Germline trimming cut 3 bases from V and 2 bases from J; bases unmatched to any gene: 5. DNA of the CDR3: TGTGCCAGCAGCTCAACAGGGGAGCCCTACGAGCAGTACTTC. Translating it yields CASSSTGEPYEQYF.

V gene TRBV19 combines with J gene TRBJ2-1; TRBD2 is a possible D gene (5 bases). The germline V and J ends were trimmed by 0 bases and 11 bases, with 17 bases remaining between them. CDR1 and CDR2 (germline): LNHDA, SQIVND (reference sequence). CDR3 size: 15 residues. CDR3 coding DNA: TGTGCCAGTAGTATAGATCTCGGGCTAGCACAGAAGCAGTTCTTC. Translated: CASSIDLGLAQKQFF.

This chain links TRBV5-6 with TRBJ1-1, with D tentatively TRBD1 (6 bases). The V end was cut by 3 bases, the J end by 0 bases, with 18 bases between. Per germline, CDR1 SGHDT and CDR2 YYEEEE. The CDR3 sequence is 17 residues long. The CDR3 spells CASSYRRRGTMNTEAFF. CDR3 DNA sequence: TGTGCCAGCAGCTATCGACGCAGGGGCACCATGAACACTGAAGCTTTCTTT. Full variable domain (remainder filled in from reference TRBV5-6 and TRBJ1-1): DAGVTQSPTHLIKTRGQQVTLRCSPKSGHDTVSWYQQALGQGPQFIFQYYEEEERQRGNFPDRFSGHQFPNYSSELNVNALLLGDSALYLCASSYRRRGTMNTEAFFGQGTRLTVV.

A single count supports this clone. This chain joins TRBV5-5 and TRBJ2-1; the match to TRBD2 covers 9 bases. This CDR3 comprises 18 residues. CDR1 is SGHKS and CDR2 is YYEKEE in the germline V gene (reference sequence). The J segment lost 5 bases and the V segment lost 4 bases, leaving 16 bases of the junction unmatched. Here the CDR3 DNA reads TGTGCCAGCAGCGGAGGACCCCGTCAGCGGGAGGTCAACAATGAGCAGTTCTTC. This translates into CASSGGPRQREVNNEQFF.

The chain employs TRBV5-1 and TRBJ2-7; TRBD2 aligns across 7 bases. Germline V CDR1 and CDR2: SGHRS, YFSETQ. The CDR3 totals 16 residues. J was trimmed by 6 bases and V by 1 base; bases with no gene match: 13. DNA of the CDR3: TGCGCCAGCAGCTTGATGGAAATAGCGGGTAGGCGCGAGCAGTACTTC. Amino acids: CASSLMEIAGRREQYF.

The gene calls are TRBV27 and TRBJ2-3; no firm D call. CDR3 size: 15 residues. Looked up from germline, CDR1 is MNHEY and CDR2 is SMNVEV (reference sequence). V was shortened by 2 bases and J by 2 bases, with 11 bases between the two germline ends. CDR3 sequence: CASSLHHTLTDTQYF. DNA for the CDR3: TGTGCCAGCAGTTTACATCACACACTCACAGATACGCAGTATTTT.

The chain uses TRBV7-9 and TRBJ2-5; 9 nucleotides line up with TRBD2. With 3 bases clipped from V and 3 bases from J, the junction kept 5 bases outside the gene matches. CDR1 and CDR2 from the germline V gene are SEHNR and FQNEAQ (reference sequence). The CDR3 spans 15 residues. The CDR3 DNA is TGTGCCAGCAGCTTCTTAGCGGGGGCAGAAGAGACCCAGTACTTC. It is translated as CASSFLAGAEETQYF.